One sample yielded the 17 T cell receptor beta chains listed below, sequenced in a study of cytomegalovirus exposure and HLA in healthy donors. PCR involved 60 Vbeta and 13 Jbeta primers. Measured with immunoSEQ multiplex PCR; TCRdb has only the in-frame clones, and not every one. The sample carries approximately 110,000 clones, roughly 68% recorded once. Specimen: PBMCs. The source of these receptors is a woman aged 30 to 39 in good health and CMV-seronegative.

This clone was counted a few times. The chain links TRBV19 to TRBJ1-2; 9 bases fit TRBD1. The V gene's germline CDR1 is LNHDA and CDR2 SQIVND (reference sequence). Trimming removed 7 bases from V and 6 bases from J; junction bases left unmatched: 9. The CDR3 loop spans 14 amino acids. The CDR3 DNA sequence: TGTGCCAGTACCGTAACAGGGGGCCAAAATGGCTACACCTTC. Translating it yields CASTVTGGQNGYTF. Full variable domain (missing parts from reference TRBV19 and TRBJ1-2): DGGITQSPKYLFRKEGQNVTLSCEQNLNHDAMYWYRQDPGQGLRLIYYSQIVNDFQKGDIAEGYSVSREKKESFPLTVTSAQKNPTAFYLCASTVTGGQNGYTFGSGTRLTVV.

This clone came up a few times. The chain is built from TRBV7-2 and TRBJ1-2; TRBD1 agrees at 7 bases. With 2 bases clipped from V and 3 bases from J, the junction kept 3 bases outside the gene matches. Germline V gene data show CDR1 as SGHTA and CDR2 as FQGNSA. The CDR3 is made up of 14 amino acids. The CDR3 reads CASSLKTGHYGYTF. The CDR3, as DNA: TGTGCCAGCAGCTTAAAGACAGGGCACTATGGCTACACCTTC.

The chain couples TRBV5-1 to TRBJ2-7, with D perhaps matching TRBD1 (5 bases). In germline, CDR1 is SGHRS, CDR2 YFSETQ. V dropped 2 bases and J dropped 6 bases, with 15 bases sitting between them. The CDR3 has 14 amino acids. CDR3 region: CASSFGQGASEQYF. The CDR3 coding sequence is TGCGCCAGCAGCTTTGGGCAGGGTGCCTCCGAGCAGTACTTC. The full variable domain, its missing parts supplied by reference TRBV5-1 and TRBJ2-7, is KAGVTQTPRYLIKTRGQQVTLSCSPISGHRSVSWYQQTPGQGLQFLFEYFSETQRNKGNFPGRFSGRQFSNSRSEMNVSTLELGDSALYLCASSFGQGASEQYFGPGTRLTVT.

Notes on this clone: At the DNA level, this CDR3 is encoded by other sequences in the same sample as well. This chain links TRBV30 with TRBJ2-3; D possibly corresponds to TRBD2 (6 bases). Trimming removed 4 bases at V and 4 bases at J, with 15 bases between. The CDR3 runs 14 residues. Germline V gene sequence: CDR1 GTSNPN, CDR2 SVGIG (reference sequence). The CDR3 region has the DNA TGTGCCTGGAACGTAGGAGGGATTGCAGATACGCAGTATTTT. Its protein product is CAWNVGGIADTQYF. The entire variable domain, with the rest obtained from reference TRBV30 and TRBJ2-3, is as follows: SQTIHQWPATLVQPVGSPLSLECTVEGTSNPNLYWYRQAAGRGLQLLFYSVGIGQISSEVPQNLSASRPQDRQFILSSKKLLLSDSGFYLCAWNVGGIADTQYFGPGTRLTVL.

V usage is TRBV5-4 and J usage is TRBJ1-1; D possibly corresponds to TRBD1 (5 bases). The CDR3 loop spans 16 amino acids. The V gene lost 1 base and the J gene lost 0 bases, with 13 bases spanning the gap. The germline V gene has CDR1 SGHNT and CDR2 YYREEE (reference sequence). The CDR3 loop is CASSLSQGRLNTEAFF. DNA for the CDR3: TGTGCCAGCAGCTTGTCTCAGGGCAGATTGAACACTGAAGCTTTCTTT.

V usage is TRBV6-1 and J usage is TRBJ1-2, with D possibly matching TRBD1 (6 bases). Looked up from germline, CDR1 is MNHNS and CDR2 is SASEGT. V was trimmed by 5 bases and J by 9 bases, leaving 22 bases between them. There are 15 residues in the CDR3. The CDR3 nucleotides read TGTGCCAGCAGTTGCGACAGGCCCCCCCGATTATGCTACACCTTC. As protein: CASSCDRPPRLCYTF.

This clone occurred a few times. The chain combines TRBV7-6 with TRBJ2-3; 8 bases line up with TRBD2. Germline V lookup: CDR1 SGHVS, CDR2 FNYEAQ. The junction had 9 bases not matched to a gene; V was cut back by 5 bases and J by 2 bases. The CDR3 has 16 amino acids. In DNA form, the CDR3 reads TGTGCCAGCAGCCCAGGGACTAGTTCAATCACAGATACGCAGTATTTT. Its protein is CASSPGTSSITDTQYF.

This clone showed up just once. V usage is TRBV30 and J usage is TRBJ1-2; D gene uncertain. Germline assignment: CDR1 GTSNPN and CDR2 SVGIG (reference sequence). V lost 0 bases and J 7 bases, leaving 6 bases between the germline ends. CDR3 size: 11 residues. CDR3 sequence: CAWSVGVGYTF. CDR3 sequence (DNA): TGTGCCTGGAGTGTCGGGGTTGGCTACACCTTC.

The chain joins TRBV15 to TRBJ2-7, with unresolved D. V shed 4 bases and J shed 1 base, with 17 bases lying between them. CDR3 length: 16 amino acids. Looked up from germline, CDR1 is LNHNV and CDR2 is YYDKDF (reference sequence). This chain's CDR3 is CATSIVSWAKSYEQYF. The DNA for the CDR3 is TGTGCCACCAGCATTGTGTCATGGGCGAAATCCTACGAGCAGTACTTC.

This clone was recorded a few times. The rearrangement joins TRBV6-1 to TRBJ2-1, with 7 bases identical to TRBD1. In germline, CDR1 is MNHNS, CDR2 SASEGT. This CDR3 is 14 amino acids long. V shed 8 bases and J 2 bases; nucleotides not matched to a gene: 6. CDR3 protein: CASGYRGTYNEQFF. The CDR3 bases are TGTGCCAGCGGATACAGGGGAACCTACAATGAGCAGTTCTTC.

The J gene is TRBJ2-7, the V gene TRBV6-5; a possible D gene is TRBD2 (5 bases). CDR3 length equals 15 residues. Germline CDR1 is MNHEY and CDR2 is SVGAGI. V lost 2 bases, J lost 0 bases, and 11 bases lay in between. This CDR3 reads CASSYEGESSYEQYF. As DNA, the CDR3 is TGTGCCAGCAGTTACGAGGGCGAAAGCTCCTACGAGCAGTACTTC.

The J gene is TRBJ1-5, the V gene TRBV29-1, with 7 bases lining up with TRBD1. Trimming at V came to 6 bases and at J to 7 bases, leaving 6 bases not matched to a gene. Germline V CDR1 and CDR2: SQVTM, ANQGSEA. The CDR3 totals 12 residues. CDR3 amino acids: CSVGTAEQPQHF. In nucleotides, the CDR3 is TGCAGCGTGGGGACAGCGGAACAGCCCCAGCATTTT.

The chain's CDR3 is CASSDPGQGRREAFF. DNA for the CDR3: TGTGCCAGCAGCGATCCGGGACAGGGGCGGCGAGAAGCTTTCTTT. The chain uses TRBV7-8 and TRBJ1-1; 10 bases agree with TRBD1. This CDR3 is 15 amino acids long. CDR1 is SGHVS and CDR2 is FQNEAQ in the germline V gene. V trimming: 5 bases; J trimming: 8 bases; junction bases outside the gene matches: 11.

This clone came up once. V is TRBV18 and J is TRBJ1-5; D gene unclear. The germline V gene encodes CDR1 KGHSH and CDR2 LQKENI. Between the trimmed V and J ends, which lost 2 bases and 9 bases, there was a span of 8 bases. This CDR3 has 12 residues. CDR3 DNA sequence: TGTGCCAGCTCACCAGGTGCGTGGCCCCAGCATTTT. Protein product: CASSPGAWPQHF.

This chain joins TRBV7-3 and TRBJ1-3; 7 nucleotides align to TRBD1. Germline V CDR1 and CDR2: SGHTA, FQGTGA. V lost 4 bases, J lost 2 bases, and 11 bases stayed unmatched. This CDR3 is built from 17 residues. DNA for the CDR3: TGTGCCAGCAGCTCTGGAGGTGGGACAGTCCCTGGAAACACCATATATTTT. Amino acid sequence: CASSSGGGTVPGNTIYF.

The chain links TRBV6-6 to TRBJ1-5; D gene unclear. Trimming cost V 11 bases and J 9 bases, with 17 bases left between them. The germline CDR1 and CDR2 sequences are MNHNY and SVGAGI (reference sequence). The CDR3 spans 12 residues. CDR3 amino acids: CAARREESPQHF. CDR3 bases: TGTGCCGCGAGGAGGGAGGAGTCGCCCCAGCATTTT.

V is TRBV15 and J is TRBJ2-7; 8 bases agree with TRBD1. Germline CDR1 LNHNV, CDR2 YYDKDF (reference sequence). The CDR3 covers 14 residues. V gave up 2 bases and J gave up 6 bases; unmatched junction bases: 6. CDR3 region: CATSRPGQGTEQYF. CDR3 DNA: TGTGCCACCAGCAGACCAGGACAGGGAACCGAGCAGTACTTC. Full variable domain (remainder filled in from reference TRBV15 and TRBJ2-7): DAMVIQNPRYQVTQFGKPVTLSCSQTLNHNVMYWYQQKSSQAPKLLFHYYDKDFNNEADTPDNFQSRRPNTSFCFLDIRSPGLGDTAMYLCATSRPGQGTEQYFGPGTRLTVT.